This T cell receptor (beta chain) was identified during a study of CDR3 diversity in severe acne. Germline-derived CDR1 and CDR2 are LNHNV and YYDKDF (reference sequence). After removal of 1 base from V and 5 bases from J, the junction contained 10 bases not matched to a gene. The CDR3 loop spans 17 amino acids. MiXCR, run by TCRdb on the PCR reads, gives a single entry per CDR3 protein. The sample gives 85,000 to 120,000 distinct CDR3 sequences, 51% of which show up once; under 15% is in the top ten. This sequence originates from a male donor with acne. Source material: blood. The chain joins TRBV15 to TRBJ1-5; 8 bases align to TRBD1. CDR3 DNA sequence: TGTGCCACCAGCAGAGTCCAGGACAGGGATCCTGATCAGCCCCAGCATTTT. Protein sequence: CATSRVQDRDPDQPQHF.